This T cell receptor (beta chain) appears in the sequencing data of a study of blood T cells in healthy people across ages. Ten or more counts support this clonotype. The germline V and J ends were trimmed by 3 bases and 3 bases, with 11 bases remaining between them. This CDR3 is built from 14 residues. CDR1 and CDR2 from the germline V gene are SGHRS and YFSETQ. Combining a sample-barcoded 5' primer with a J-beta primer mix, a second PCR ran for about 6 to 11 cycles. TCRdb itself ran the 5' RACE reads through MiXCR, one entry per CDR3 protein. This table has some 1 million distinct CDR3 sequences, 35% to 55% appearing once.

This sequence was found in an older woman in good health. Sample: blood. The chain employs TRBV5-1 and TRBJ2-3; maybe TRBD2 (6 bases). CDR3 DNA: TGCGCCAGCAGCTGGAGGGCCGGGACAGATACGCAGTATTTT. Residues: CASSWRAGTDTQYF.